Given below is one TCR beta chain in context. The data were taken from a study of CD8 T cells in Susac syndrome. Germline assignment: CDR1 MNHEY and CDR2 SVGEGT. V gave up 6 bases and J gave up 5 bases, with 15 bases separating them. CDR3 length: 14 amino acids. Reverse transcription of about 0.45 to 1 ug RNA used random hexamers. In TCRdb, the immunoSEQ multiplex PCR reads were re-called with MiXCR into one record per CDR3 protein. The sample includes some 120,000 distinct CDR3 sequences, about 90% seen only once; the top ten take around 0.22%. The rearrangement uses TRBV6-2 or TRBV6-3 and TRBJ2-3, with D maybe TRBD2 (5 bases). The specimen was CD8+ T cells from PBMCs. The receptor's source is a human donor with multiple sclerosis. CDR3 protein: CASSRGDYLDTQYF. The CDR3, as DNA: TGTGCCAGCAGCCGCGGAGACTACTTAGATACGCAGTATTTT.